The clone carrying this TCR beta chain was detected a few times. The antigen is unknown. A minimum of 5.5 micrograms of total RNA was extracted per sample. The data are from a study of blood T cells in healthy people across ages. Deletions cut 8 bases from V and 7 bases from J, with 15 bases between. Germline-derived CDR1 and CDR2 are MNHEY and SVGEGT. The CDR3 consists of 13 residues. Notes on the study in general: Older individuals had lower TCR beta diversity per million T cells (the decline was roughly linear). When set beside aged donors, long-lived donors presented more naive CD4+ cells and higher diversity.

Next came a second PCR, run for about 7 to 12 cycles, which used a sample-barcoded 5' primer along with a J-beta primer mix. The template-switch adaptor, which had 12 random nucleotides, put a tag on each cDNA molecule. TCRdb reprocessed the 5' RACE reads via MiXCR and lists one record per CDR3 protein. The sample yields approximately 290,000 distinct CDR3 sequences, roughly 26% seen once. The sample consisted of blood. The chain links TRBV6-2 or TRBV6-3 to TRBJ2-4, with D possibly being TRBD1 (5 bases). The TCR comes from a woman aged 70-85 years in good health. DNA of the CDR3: TGTGCCAGCCGATTTCAGGGCGGCAACATTCAGTACTTC. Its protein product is CASRFQGGNIQYF.